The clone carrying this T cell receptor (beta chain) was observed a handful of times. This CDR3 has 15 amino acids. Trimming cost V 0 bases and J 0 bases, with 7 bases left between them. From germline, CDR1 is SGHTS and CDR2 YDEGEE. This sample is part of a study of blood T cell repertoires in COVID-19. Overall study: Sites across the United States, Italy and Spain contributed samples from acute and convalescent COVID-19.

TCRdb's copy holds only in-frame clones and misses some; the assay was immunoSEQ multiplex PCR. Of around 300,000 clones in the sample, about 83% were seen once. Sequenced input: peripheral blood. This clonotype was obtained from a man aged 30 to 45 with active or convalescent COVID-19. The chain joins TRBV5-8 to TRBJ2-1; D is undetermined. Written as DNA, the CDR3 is TGTGCCAGCAGCTTGGCCGGGTTCTCCTACAATGAGCAGTTCTTC. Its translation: CASSLAGFSYNEQFF. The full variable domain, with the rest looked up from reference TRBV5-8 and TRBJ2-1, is EAGVTQSPTHLIKTRGQQATLRCSPISGHTSVYWYQQALGLGLQFLLWYDEGEERNRGNFPPRFSGRQFPNYSSELNVNALELEDSALYLCASSLAGFSYNEQFFGPGTRLTVL.